One T cell receptor beta chain is described in this entry. The same CDR3 arises from other DNA sequences in this sample as well. The method was immunoSEQ multiplex PCR; TCRdb's version includes in-frame clones alone and lacks a portion of them. The sample includes under 1,100,000 clones, approximately 72% of them seen just once. J lost 1 base, V lost 1 base, and 0 bases had no gene match. Germline CDR1 reads SGHRS; CDR2 reads YFSETQ. The CDR3 loop spans 14 amino acids. These data come from a study of shared clonotypes between healthy human individuals. Sequencing was done on a sample of memory CD4+ T cells sorted from blood. The sample's subset: CD45RA-negative fraction. The rearrangement uses TRBV5-1 and TRBJ1-2, with 8 bases matching TRBD1. This TCR was recovered from a young man in good health. CDR3 region: CASSLTGGNYGYTF. For the CDR3, the DNA is TGCGCCAGCAGCTTGACAGGGGGTAACTATGGCTACACCTTC.